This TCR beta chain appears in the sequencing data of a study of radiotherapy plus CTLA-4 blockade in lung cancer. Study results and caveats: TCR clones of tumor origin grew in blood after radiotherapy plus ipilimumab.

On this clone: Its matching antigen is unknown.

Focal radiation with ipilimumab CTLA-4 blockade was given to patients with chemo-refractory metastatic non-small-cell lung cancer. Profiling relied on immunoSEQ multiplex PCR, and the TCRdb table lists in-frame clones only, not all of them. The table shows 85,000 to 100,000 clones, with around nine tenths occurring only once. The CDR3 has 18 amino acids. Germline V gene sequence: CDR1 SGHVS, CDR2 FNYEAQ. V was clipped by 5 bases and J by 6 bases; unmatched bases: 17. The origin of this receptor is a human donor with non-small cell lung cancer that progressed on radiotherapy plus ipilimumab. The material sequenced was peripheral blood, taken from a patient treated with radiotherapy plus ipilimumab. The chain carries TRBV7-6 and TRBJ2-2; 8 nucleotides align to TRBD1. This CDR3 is CASSPRPLGQGMSGELFF. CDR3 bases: TGTGCCAGCAGCCCAAGACCCCTCGGACAGGGAATGTCCGGGGAGCTGTTTTTT.